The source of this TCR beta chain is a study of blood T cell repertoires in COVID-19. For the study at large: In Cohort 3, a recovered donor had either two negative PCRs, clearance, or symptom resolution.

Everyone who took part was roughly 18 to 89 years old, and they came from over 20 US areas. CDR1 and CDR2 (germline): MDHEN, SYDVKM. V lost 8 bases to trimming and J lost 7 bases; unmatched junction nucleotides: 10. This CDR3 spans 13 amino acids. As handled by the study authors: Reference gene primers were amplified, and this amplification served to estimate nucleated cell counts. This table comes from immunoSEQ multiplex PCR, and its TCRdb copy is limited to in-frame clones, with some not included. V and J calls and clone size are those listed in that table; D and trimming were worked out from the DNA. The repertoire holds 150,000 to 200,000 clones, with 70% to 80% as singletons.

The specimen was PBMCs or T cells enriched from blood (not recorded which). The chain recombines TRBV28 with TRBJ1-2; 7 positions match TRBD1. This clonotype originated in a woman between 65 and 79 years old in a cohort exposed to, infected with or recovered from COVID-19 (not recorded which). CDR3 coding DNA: TGTGCCAGCTTTTACAGGGGATCCTCTGGCTACACCTTC. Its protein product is CASFYRGSSGYTF.